Included here is one T cell receptor (beta chain) sequence, with context. How the authors handled the data: Nucleated cell number was recorded as an estimate derived from reference gene primer amplification. Assay: immunoSEQ multiplex PCR; the TCRdb copy retains only in-frame clones and omits some. The V and J calls and clone size are taken from that table; D and trimming were inferred from the DNA. This table has roughly 150,000 clones, 76% appearing once. The data originate from a study of blood T cell repertoires in COVID-19. The wider study: PBMCs, B-cell-depleted T cells, or T cells were the source of the cDNA or gDNA that made up the material.

This CDR3 is built from 15 residues. Germline values: CDR1 MGHDK, CDR2 SYGVNS. Trimming cost V 1 base and J 9 bases, with 16 bases left between them. Sequences were obtained from peripheral blood. This clonotype was sampled from a woman older than 75 with acute or convalescent COVID-19. The V and J genes are TRBV25-1 and TRBJ2-1; D is undetermined. CDR3 nucleotide sequence: TGTGCCAGCAGTGAATCTAGTGATCCCGTCGGTGAGCAGTTCTTC. Protein sequence: CASSESSDPVGEQFF. Looking up the rest from reference TRBV25-1 and TRBJ2-1 gives the full variable domain: EADIYQTPRYLVIGTGKKITLECSQTMGHDKMYWYQQDPGMELHLIHYSYGVNSTEKGDLSSESTVSRIRTEHFPLTLESARPSHTSQYLCASSESSDPVGEQFFGPGTRLTVL.